This TCR beta chain originates from a study of a mutant IDH1 vaccine in newly diagnosed glioma. Overall study: Receipt of radiotherapy, temozolomide, or both preceded the study, and most received both. Week 47 marked visit V13, whereas week 35 marked visit V12.

The CDR3 sequence is 14 residues long. Germline V gene lookup returns CDR1 SGHVS and CDR2 FQNEAQ. The V and J ends lost 5 bases and 8 bases, in that order; junction bases with no gene match: 5. Produced via immunoSEQ multiplex PCR; TCRdb's table is partial and in-frame only. This sample yields about 84,000 clones, of which more than 80% are seen a single time; about 5.7% belongs to the top ten. On this clone: Its target is not known.

Time point indicated: week 47, end of study. The content of each vaccine dose was 300 ug of mutant IDH1 20-mer peptide, and topical imiquimod accompanied it. The clonotype comes from a man aged 35 to 55 with glioma. The sequences come from PBMCs, collected from a glioma patient whose treatment included an IDH1 peptide vaccine. This chain uses TRBV7-8 with TRBJ1-4; 10 positions match TRBD1. CDR3 nucleotide sequence: TGTGCCAGCAGCAGACAGGGGGCGCAGGAAAAACTGTTTTTT. As protein: CASSRQGAQEKLFF.